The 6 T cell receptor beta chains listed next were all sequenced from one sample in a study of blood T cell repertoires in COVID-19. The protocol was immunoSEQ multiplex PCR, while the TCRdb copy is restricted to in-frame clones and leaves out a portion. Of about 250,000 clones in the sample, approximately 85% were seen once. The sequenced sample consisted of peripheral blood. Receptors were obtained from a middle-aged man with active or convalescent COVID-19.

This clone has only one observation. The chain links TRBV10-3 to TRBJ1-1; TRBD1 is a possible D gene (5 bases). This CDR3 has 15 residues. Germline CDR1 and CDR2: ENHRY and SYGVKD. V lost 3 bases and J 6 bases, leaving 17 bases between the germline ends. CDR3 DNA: TGTGCCATCAGTGATTCAGGGAGGCGTGTGGCTGAAGCTTTCTTT. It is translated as CAISDSGRRVAEAFF.

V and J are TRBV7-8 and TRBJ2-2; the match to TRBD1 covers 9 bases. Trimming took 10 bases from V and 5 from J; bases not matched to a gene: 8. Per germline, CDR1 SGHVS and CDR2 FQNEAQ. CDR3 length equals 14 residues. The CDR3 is CATTTGGETGELFF. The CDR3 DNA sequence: TGTGCCACCACCACAGGGGGCGAGACCGGGGAGCTGTTTTTT.

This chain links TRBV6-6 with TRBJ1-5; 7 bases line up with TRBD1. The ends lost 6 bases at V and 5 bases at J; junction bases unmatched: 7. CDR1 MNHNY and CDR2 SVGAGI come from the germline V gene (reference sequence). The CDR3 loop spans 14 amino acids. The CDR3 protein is CASRPGGSYQPQHF. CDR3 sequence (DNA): TGTGCCAGCAGGCCAGGGGGGAGTTATCAGCCCCAGCATTTT.

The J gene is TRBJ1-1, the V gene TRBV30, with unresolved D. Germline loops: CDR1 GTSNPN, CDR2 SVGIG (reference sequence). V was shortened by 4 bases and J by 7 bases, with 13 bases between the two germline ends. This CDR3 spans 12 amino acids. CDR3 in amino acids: CAWNLRQLEAFF. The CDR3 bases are TGTGCCTGGAACCTCAGGCAGCTTGAAGCTTTCTTT.

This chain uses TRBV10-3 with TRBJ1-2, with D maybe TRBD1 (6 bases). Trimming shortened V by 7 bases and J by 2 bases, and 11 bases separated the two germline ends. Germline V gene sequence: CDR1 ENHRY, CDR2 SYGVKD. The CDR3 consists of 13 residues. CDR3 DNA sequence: TGTGCCATCACAGGGGACACAAACTATGGCTACACCTTC. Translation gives CAITGDTNYGYTF.

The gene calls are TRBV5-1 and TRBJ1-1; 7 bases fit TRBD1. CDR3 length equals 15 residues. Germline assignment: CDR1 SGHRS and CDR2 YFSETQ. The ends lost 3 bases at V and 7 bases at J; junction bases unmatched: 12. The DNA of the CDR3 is TGCGCCAGCAGCTACTTTGCGGAGACAGGGAGTGAAGCTTTCTTT. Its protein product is CASSYFAETGSEAFF. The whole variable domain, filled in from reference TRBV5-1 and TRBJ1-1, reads KAGVTQTPRYLIKTRGQQVTLSCSPISGHRSVSWYQQTPGQGLQFLFEYFSETQRNKGNFPGRFSGRQFSNSRSEMNVSTLELGDSALYLCASSYFAETGSEAFFGQGTRLTVV.